This is a list of T cell receptor beta chains from one sample in a study of T-cell reconstitution after alpha-beta-depleted transplantation in children. TCRdb analysed the PCR reads with MiXCR anew, one entry per CDR3 protein. Of 500,000 to 750,000 distinct CDR3 sequences in the sample, over 25% were seen once. This specimen was PBMCs, taken before TCRalphabeta/CD19-depleted stem cell transplant. Source of these receptors: a boy in the first two years of life with Wiskott-Aldrich syndrome, due to receive a stem cell transplant. Each CDR3 is given with its conserved first and last residue. D genes are given only for firm matches. Clone size is given for some rows only: seen once, a few or many times, or a class if the clone is expanded.

clone size	V gene	J gene	D gene	CDR3 protein	CDR3 DNA
few	TRBV5-4	TRBJ2-1	NA	CASSSRNEQFF	TGTGCCAGCAGCTCTCGCAATGAGCAGTTCTTC
few	TRBV9	TRBJ1-5	NA	CASSREAQEPNQPQHF	TGTGCCAGCAGCCGTGAGGCGCAGGAACCCAATCAGCCCCAGCATTTT
few	TRBV27	TRBJ2-7	NA	CASIRGDEQYF	TGTGCCAGCATTAGGGGGGACGAGCAGTACTTC
NA	TRBV5-6	TRBJ2-1	TRBD2	CASSEGLGRDEQFF	TGTGCCAGCAGCGAGGGACTCGGGAGGGATGAGCAGTTCTTC
NA	TRBV12-3/TRBV12-4	TRBJ2-1	TRBD2	CASSRLAGGEQFF	TGTGCCAGCAGTCGACTAGCGGGAGGTGAGCAGTTCTTC
few	TRBV20-1	TRBJ2-5	NA	CSARILQGRETQYF	TGCAGTGCTAGAATTCTGCAGGGGAGAGAGACCCAGTACTTC
few	TRBV12-3/TRBV12-4	TRBJ2-1	NA	CASSFWRSSYNEQFF	TGTGCCAGCAGTTTTTGGCGTAGCTCCTACAATGAGCAGTTCTTC
few	TRBV18	TRBJ1-1	NA	CASSARMNTEAFF	TGTGCCAGCTCAGCACGGATGAACACTGAAGCTTTCTTT
NA	TRBV9	TRBJ2-3	NA	CASSVEPQGFADTQYF	TGTGCCAGCAGCGTAGAGCCCCAGGGGTTCGCAGATACGCAGTATTTT
NA	TRBV5-1	TRBJ2-2	NA	CASSVSPTVNTGELFF	TGCGCCAGCAGCGTGAGTCCGACTGTTAACACCGGGGAGCTGTTTTTT
many	TRBV5-1	TRBJ2-1	TRBD2	CASSLISGLNEQFF	TGCGCCAGCAGCTTGATTAGCGGGTTAAATGAGCAGTTCTTC
NA	TRBV5-1	TRBJ2-1	TRBD2	CASTLAGGPNEQFF	TGCGCCAGCACCCTAGCGGGAGGGCCGAATGAGCAGTTCTTC
NA	TRBV28	TRBJ2-1	TRBD2	CASSDSSTGGGHNEQFF	TGTGCCAGCAGTGACTCTTCGACTGGCGGGGGACACAATGAGCAGTTCTTC
NA	TRBV7-3	TRBJ2-3	TRBD2	CASSQLTSGSNTQYF	TGTGCCAGCAGCCAACTGACTAGCGGGAGTAATACGCAGTATTTT
few	TRBV5-1	TRBJ1-1	NA	CASSFSGSPEAFF	TGCGCCAGCAGCTTTTCCGGGAGTCCTGAAGCTTTCTTT
NA	TRBV10-3	TRBJ1-1	NA	CAISERGLDEAFF	TGTGCCATCAGTGAGCGGGGCCTAGATGAAGCTTTCTTT
few	TRBV6-1	TRBJ2-1	NA	CASGETGSYNEQFF	TGTGCCAGCGGGGAGACAGGCTCCTACAATGAGCAGTTCTTC
few	TRBV20-1	TRBJ2-3	TRBD2	CSAGLTSGSTDTQYF	TGCAGTGCTGGGTTGACTAGCGGGAGTACAGATACGCAGTATTTT
few	TRBV21-1	TRBJ1-1	NA	CASSKRGVLTEAFF	TGTGCCAGCAGCAAACGGGGGGTCCTCACTGAAGCTTTCTTT
NA	TRBV6-2/TRBV6-3	TRBJ1-5	NA	CASSHGQIANQPQHF	TGTGCCAGCAGTCATGGACAGATCGCCAATCAGCCCCAGCATTTT
few	TRBV27	TRBJ2-2	TRBD1	CASSLNRLGQITGELFF	TGTGCCAGCAGTCTAAACCGCCTGGGACAGATCACCGGGGAGCTGTTTTTT
few	TRBV5-1	TRBJ2-2	NA	CASSLGGNWNTGELFF	TGCGCCAGCAGCTTGGGCGGGAACTGGAACACCGGGGAGCTGTTTTTT
few	TRBV20-1	TRBJ2-5	NA	CSARDASPGAAETQYF	TGCAGTGCTAGAGATGCTTCTCCGGGGGCGGCCGAGACCCAGTACTTC
few	TRBV20-1	TRBJ1-2	NA	CSASVQGWNYGYTF	TGCAGTGCTAGTGTTCAGGGATGGAACTATGGCTACACCTTC
few	TRBV14	TRBJ2-1	TRBD2	CASSYLTSGRNEQFF	TGTGCCAGCAGCTATTTGACTAGCGGGAGGAATGAGCAGTTCTTC
NA	TRBV20-1	TRBJ2-4	TRBD2	CSARAGGALAKNIQYF	TGCAGTGCTAGAGCGGGGGGTGCACTAGCCAAAAACATTCAGTACTTC